Sequencing of this TCR beta chain was carried out in a study of technical replicates of blood from several donors (dated by TCRdb to between 2016 and 2019). On this clone: The antigen this receptor binds is unknown. Within one base of it there is no much larger clone, and no base qualities were kept.

The receptor library was made with the immunoSEQ multiplex PCR assay. This immuneACCESS table, as held by TCRdb, lists in-frame sequences with V and J called but not all clones. Of the missing ones, under half trace to an unresolved V gene in checked studies; the others have no known cause. For this sample the table gives tens of thousands of clones, of which roughly 98% were detected only once. The ten largest make up roughly 0.15% of the sample. The receptor's source is a human donor in good health. The specimen was T cells isolated from PBMCs.

The CDR3 is CASSSPGQGRTDTQYF. The DNA is TGTGCCAGCAGCTCCCCAGGACAGGGTAGGACAGATACGCAGTATTTT. Recombination linked TRBV11-2 to TRBJ2-3, with 8 bases matching TRBD1. Measured from the cysteine to the phenylalanine, the CDR3 is 16 residues long. The retained sequence is limited to the CDR3, 48 bases, with the frame set at the first base. Relative to germline, V is missing 4 bases and J is missing 3 bases, with 9 bases of the junction outside any gene match. Sequences SGHAT (CDR1) and FQNNGV (CDR2) are obtained from the germline V gene.